The 7 T cell receptor beta chains listed next were all sequenced from one sample in a study of blood T cell repertoires in COVID-19. Using immunoSEQ multiplex PCR, the repertoire was profiled, and TCRdb retains in-frame clones only, with some absent. Found here are roughly 150,000 clones, 79% of them singletons; the top ten hold around 20%. Sequencing was carried out using PBMCs or T cells enriched from blood (not recorded which). The receptors shown here come from a woman aged 70-85 years in a cohort exposed to, infected with or recovered from COVID-19 (not recorded which).

DNA for the CDR3: TGTGCCAGCAGCTTAGCCGATAGCGGGAGGACTAGCACAGATACGCAGTATTTT. Its protein product is CASSLADSGRTSTDTQYF. This chain joins TRBV7-9 and TRBJ2-3, with 10 bases that match TRBD2. Germline-derived CDR1 and CDR2 are SEHNR and FQNEAQ (reference sequence). J gave up 0 bases and V 0 bases, and 6 bases lay outside the gene matches. The CDR3 contains 18 residues.

The gene calls are TRBV10-3 and TRBJ1-2; 7 positions match TRBD1. The germline V gene has CDR1 ENHRY and CDR2 SYGVKD. This CDR3 is built from 15 residues. The junction had 15 bases not matched to a gene; V was cut back by 6 bases and J by 8 bases. The CDR3, as DNA: TGTGCCATCAGCTCCAATCGACAGGGCCAGGGGGGCTACACCTTC. It is translated as CAISSNRQGQGGYTF.

The chain couples TRBV5-1 to TRBJ2-3; D is possibly TRBD1 (6 bases). The length of the CDR3 is 14 residues. Trimming left V 4 bases short and J 2 bases short, with 11 bases between. Germline V lookup: CDR1 SGHRS, CDR2 YFSETQ. CDR3 sequence reads: CASSPTGYTDTQYF. Written as DNA, the CDR3 is TGCGCCAGCAGCCCGACAGGTTACACAGATACGCAGTATTTT.

This clone was counted between two and nine times. Here the CDR3 DNA reads TGTGCCAGCAGCCAAGTGGCTAGCGGGAGATACGAGCAGTACTTC. This sequence encodes CASSQVASGRYEQYF. The chain joins TRBV3-1 (or the pseudogene TRBV3-2) to TRBJ2-7; 10 nucleotides match TRBD2. The CDR3 is made up of 15 amino acids. CDR1 is LGHDT and CDR2 is YNNKEL in the germline V gene (reference sequence). V lost 1 base and J lost 4; bases outside the gene matches: 4.

In this sample, this clone turned up once. The CDR3 DNA reads TGTGCCAGCAGTCCGGATTCTAGGGGTTCACCCCTCCACTTT. Encoded protein: CASSPDSRGSPLHF. J is TRBJ1-6 and V is TRBV27; D perhaps matches TRBD1 (5 bases). CDR3 size: 14 residues. Per germline, CDR1 MNHEY and CDR2 SMNVEV (reference sequence). V was pared by 5 bases and J by 9 bases, with 14 bases between.

The chain has TRBV4-2 and TRBJ2-4, with TRBD1 identical over 9 bases. The CDR3 covers 16 residues. The V and J ends lost 4 bases and 6 bases, in that order; junction bases with no gene match: 10. Looked up from germline, CDR1 is LGHNA and CDR2 is YNFKEQ. This chain's CDR3 is CASSLYRGQDGNIQYF. CDR3 sequence (DNA): TGTGCCAGCAGCCTGTACAGGGGGCAAGATGGAAACATTCAGTACTTC.

This CDR3 is CASSLPQFNSPLHF. Written as DNA, the CDR3 is TGTGCCAGCAGTTTACCACAGTTTAATTCACCCCTCCACTTT. The V gene is TRBV28, the J gene TRBJ1-6; no reliable D call. The V gene lost 2 bases and the J gene lost 6 bases, with 8 bases spanning the gap. The CDR3 is 14 amino acids. Germline V gene data show CDR1 as MDHEN and CDR2 as SYDVKM.